This T cell receptor beta chain was recovered during a study of blood T cell repertoires in COVID-19. Germline lookup yields CDR1 LGHNA and CDR2 YNFKEQ. J gave up 1 base and V 0 bases, and 4 bases lay outside the gene matches. The CDR3 length is 16 residues. The assay was immunoSEQ multiplex PCR, and TCRdb's table has in-frame clones only and misses some. The table lists 120,000 or so clones, around three quarters of them singletons, with more than 35% in the top ten. This TCR derives from a man in his forties with active or convalescent COVID-19. Specimen: peripheral blood. V usage is TRBV4-2 and J usage is TRBJ2-5; 8 nucleotides line up with TRBD2. CDR3 protein: CASSQDWREAQETQYF. The CDR3 coding sequence is TGTGCCAGCAGCCAAGATTGGCGGGAGGCCCAAGAGACCCAGTACTTC.